This T cell receptor (beta chain) appears in the sequencing data of a study of blood T cell repertoires in COVID-19. Across the study: Both acute and convalescent COVID-19 samples were obtained from the United States, Italy and Spain.

Libraries were prepared by immunoSEQ multiplex PCR; TCRdb keeps only in-frame clonotypes and omits some of them. The table has a few hundred thousand clones, 80% to 90% seen once. This clone was seen a handful of times. Living in 25 or so US areas, the participants were between roughly 18 and 90 years of age. Participants had their cohort set by participant-reported clinical history. Two negative PCRs, clearance, or symptom resolution characterized the recovered Cohort 3 donors. Per the germline V gene, CDR1 is SNHLY and CDR2 is FYNNEI. The V gene end was trimmed by 6 bases and the J gene end by 7 bases; junction bases not matched to a gene: 2. The CDR3 totals 13 residues.

J is TRBJ1-6 and V is TRBV2; TRBD1 agrees at 8 bases. The sample taken for sequencing was PBMCs or T cells enriched from blood (not recorded which). This clonotype originated in a man aged 18 to 29 who had recovered from COVID-19. The CDR3 sequence is CASRDRENSPLHF. CDR3 sequence (DNA): TGTGCCAGCAGGGACAGGGAAAATTCACCCCTCCACTTT.